These 2 T cell receptor beta chains originate from one sample sequenced in a study of cytomegalovirus exposure and HLA in healthy donors. The PCR made use of 60 Vbeta and 13 Jbeta primers. Sequencing used immunoSEQ multiplex PCR; TCRdb keeps in-frame clones, though not all of them. Among under 200,000 clones listed, more than 60% were seen once. Sequenced sample: PBMCs. These receptors all come from a male donor in good health and CMV-seronegative.

The table lists this clone with a few counts. J is TRBJ2-7 and V is TRBV20-1, with D perhaps TRBD2 (6 bases). The length of the CDR3 is 11 residues. V was pared by 3 bases and J by 6 bases, with 9 bases between. Germline loops: CDR1 DFQATT, CDR2 SNEGSKA (reference sequence). The CDR3 nucleotides are TGCAGTGCTAGGTGGGGAGGCGAGCAGTACTTC. This translates into CSARWGGEQYF.

The chain combines TRBV30 with TRBJ2-5, with 7 bases fitting TRBD1. Trimming cost V 1 base and J 5 bases; bases outside gene matches: 4. This CDR3 contains 13 residues. Germline-derived CDR1 and CDR2 are GTSNPN and SVGIG (reference sequence). Written as DNA, the CDR3 is TGTGCCTGGAGTGAAGGGGGCGTGGAGACCCAGTACTTC. The encoded protein is CAWSEGGVETQYF.